A single sample is the source of the 14 T cell receptor beta chains below, sequenced in a study of cytomegalovirus exposure and HLA in healthy donors. The PCR made use of 60 Vbeta and 13 Jbeta primers. Measured with immunoSEQ multiplex PCR; TCRdb has only the in-frame clones, and not every one. This sample has fewer than 90,000 clones; 75% to 85% occur once, and the top ten carry 6.5%. Sequencing was carried out using PBMCs. The receptors come from a human donor in good health.

The V and J genes are TRBV9 and TRBJ2-3; a possible D gene is TRBD2 (6 bases). The ends were cut back, 3 bases at V and 1 base at J, with 24 bases in the middle. The CDR3 contains 19 residues. Germline loops: CDR1 SGDLS, CDR2 YYNGEE. DNA for the CDR3: TGTGCCAGCAGCGGATACGGTACCCGACTAGTAGGCGGCACAGATACGCAGTATTTT. Protein: CASSGYGTRLVGGTDTQYF.

This chain joins TRBV11-2 and TRBJ1-6, with TRBD1 matching 10 bases. Trimming cost V 5 bases and J 7 bases; bases outside gene matches: 5. The CDR3 loop spans 15 amino acids. Per the germline V gene, CDR1 is SGHAT and CDR2 is FQNNGV. The CDR3 protein is CASSHPGQGNSPLHF. CDR3 DNA: TGTGCCAGCAGCCACCCGGGACAGGGGAATTCACCCCTCCACTTT.

The V and J genes are TRBV9 and TRBJ2-3; perhaps TRBD2 as D (6 bases). CDR3 length equals 14 residues. Germline CDR1 and CDR2: SGDLS and YYNGEE. The V end was cut by 7 bases, the J end by 3 bases, with 15 bases between. For the CDR3, the DNA is TGTGCCAGCGGGGACTTCCTTTTAACAGATACGCAGTATTTT. Amino acid sequence: CASGDFLLTDTQYF.

The rearrangement uses TRBV28 and TRBJ2-7, with 7 bases aligning to TRBD1. The CDR3 length is 14 residues. Germline trimming cut 5 bases from V and 4 bases from J; bases unmatched to any gene: 8. Germline lookup yields CDR1 MDHEN and CDR2 SYDVKM. CDR3 region: CASSTPGTVYEQYF. DNA for the CDR3: TGTGCCAGCAGTACCCCGGGGACAGTTTACGAGCAGTACTTC.

Details on this clone: Its ends do not fully match the called genes, so a read error is possible. The CDR3, as DNA: TGTTCCAGCAGCCCAGGCTACAATGAGCAGTTCTTC. Its translation is CSSSPGYNEQFF. This chain connects TRBV7-3 to TRBJ2-1; D gene ambiguous. Germline assignment: CDR1 SGHTA and CDR2 FQGTGA. The CDR3 runs 12 residues.

CDR3 in DNA: TGTGCCAGCAGCTTAGATACCTGGGACAACGATGGCTACACCTTC. Its translation: CASSLDTWDNDGYTF. This chain links TRBV11-2 with TRBJ1-2; tentative D call: TRBD1 (6 bases). V shed 0 bases and J shed 6 bases, with 14 bases lying between them. Germline lookup yields CDR1 SGHAT and CDR2 FQNNGV. The length of the CDR3 is 15 residues.

This clone was detected once. The chain carries TRBV7-2 and TRBJ1-6; D gene ambiguous. Trimming shortened V by 5 bases and J by 8 bases, and 4 bases separated the two germline ends. The length of the CDR3 is 11 residues. Germline CDR1 and CDR2: SGHTA and FQGNSA. CDR3: CASSTYSPLHF. The CDR3 bases are TGTGCCAGCAGCACATATTCACCCCTCCACTTT.

The chain carries TRBV5-4 and TRBJ1-2; 10 bases agree with TRBD1. V was pared by 0 bases and J by 8 bases, with 7 bases of the junction left unmatched. Germline V gene lookup returns CDR1 SGHNT and CDR2 YYREEE (reference sequence). This CDR3 contains 15 residues. The CDR3 reads CASSLDPGQGKGYTF. Here the CDR3 DNA reads TGTGCCAGCAGCTTGGACCCGGGACAGGGGAAAGGCTACACCTTC.

This clone was seen just once. The gene calls are TRBV9 and TRBJ2-2, with TRBD2 matching over 7 bases. The V segment lost 8 bases and the J segment 3 bases; nucleotides outside the gene matches: 4. CDR3 length: 13 amino acids. Germline loops: CDR1 SGDLS, CDR2 YYNGEE. CDR3 loop: CASTRGYTGELFF. CDR3 DNA sequence: TGTGCCAGTACGCGGGGGTACACCGGGGAGCTGTTTTTT.

The J gene is TRBJ2-3, the V gene TRBV5-4; 8 bases map to TRBD1. Losses at the gene ends were 6 bases for V and 1 base for J; bases not matched to a gene: 7. CDR1 and CDR2 from the germline V gene are SGHNT and YYREEE (reference sequence). This CDR3 comprises 15 residues. CDR3 amino acids: CASTPRTGRTDTQYF. The CDR3, as DNA: TGTGCCAGCACCCCGCGGACAGGGCGCACAGATACGCAGTATTTT.

The chain employs TRBV7-9 and TRBJ2-3; D is possibly TRBD1 (6 bases). Germline-derived CDR1 and CDR2 are SEHNR and FQNEAQ (reference sequence). The CDR3 has 15 amino acids. The V gene lost 5 bases and the J gene lost 0 bases, with 12 bases spanning the gap. The CDR3 loop reads CASSQDSLSTDTQYF. Written as DNA, the CDR3 is TGTGCCAGCAGCCAGGACAGCCTTAGCACAGATACGCAGTATTTT.

V is TRBV28 and J is TRBJ1-4; a possible D gene is TRBD1 (6 bases). The CDR3 has 15 amino acids. Trimming took 11 bases from V and 3 from J, leaving 19 bases between them. Germline CDR1 MDHEN, CDR2 SYDVKM. CDR3 sequence (DNA): TGTGCCGGTAGAAGTCGACAGGTCCCTAATGAAAAACTGTTTTTT. Translating it yields CAGRSRQVPNEKLFF.

In DNA form, the CDR3 reads TGTGCCAGCAGCCTGGGGACTAGCGGGGGGGCTAGCACAGATACGCAGTATTTT. It encodes CASSLGTSGGASTDTQYF. This chain joins TRBV7-2 and TRBJ2-3; 16 positions match TRBD2. Germline CDR1 and CDR2: SGHTA and FQGNSA. This CDR3 contains 18 residues. J was trimmed by 0 bases and V by 5 bases; bases with no gene match: 5.

The chain couples TRBV23-1 to TRBJ2-7; possible D gene TRBD1, 6 bases. TRBV23-1 is an ORF; its function is uncertain. The V end was cut by 0 bases, the J end by 3 bases, with 9 bases between. CDR3 length: 14 residues. CDR3 amino acids: CASSQSEQGYEQYF. The CDR3 DNA reads as TGCGCCAGCAGTCAATCGGAACAGGGCTACGAGCAGTACTTC.